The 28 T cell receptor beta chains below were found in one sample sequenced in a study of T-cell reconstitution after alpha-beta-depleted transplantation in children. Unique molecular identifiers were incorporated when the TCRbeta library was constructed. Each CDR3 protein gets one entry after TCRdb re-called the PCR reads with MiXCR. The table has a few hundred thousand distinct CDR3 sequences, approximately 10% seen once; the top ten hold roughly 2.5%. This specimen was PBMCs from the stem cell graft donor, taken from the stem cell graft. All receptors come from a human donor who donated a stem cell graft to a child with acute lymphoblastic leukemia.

CDR3 DNA: TGCAGTGCTAGAGATCGGGACTTGGGGAACACTGAAGCTTTCTTT. Its protein is CSARDRDLGNTEAFF. The chain couples TRBV20-1 to TRBJ1-1; D is possibly TRBD1 (5 bases). Germline V gene sequence: CDR1 DFQATT, CDR2 SNEGSKA (reference sequence). V was pared by 0 bases and J by 1 base, with 12 bases between. The CDR3 has 15 residues.

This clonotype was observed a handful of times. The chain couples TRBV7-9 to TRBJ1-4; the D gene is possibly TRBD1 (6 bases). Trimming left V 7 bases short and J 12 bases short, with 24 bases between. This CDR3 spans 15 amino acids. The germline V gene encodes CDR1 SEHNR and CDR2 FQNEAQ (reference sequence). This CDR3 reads CASNRVRGAVEELFF. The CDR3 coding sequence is TGTGCCAGCAACCGGGTCCGGGGGGCTGTTGAGGAACTGTTTTTT.

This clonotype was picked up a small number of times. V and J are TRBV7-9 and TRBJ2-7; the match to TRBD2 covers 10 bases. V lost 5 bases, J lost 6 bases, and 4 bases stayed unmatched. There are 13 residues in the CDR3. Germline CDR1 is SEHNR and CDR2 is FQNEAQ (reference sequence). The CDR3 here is CASSPRLAGEQYF. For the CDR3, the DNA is TGTGCCAGCAGCCCGCGACTAGCGGGCGAGCAGTACTTC.

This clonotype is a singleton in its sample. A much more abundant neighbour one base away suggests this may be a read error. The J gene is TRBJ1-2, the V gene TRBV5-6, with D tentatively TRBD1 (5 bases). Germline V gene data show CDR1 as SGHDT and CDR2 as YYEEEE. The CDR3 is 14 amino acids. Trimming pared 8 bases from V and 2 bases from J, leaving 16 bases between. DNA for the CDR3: TGTGCCAGGAGCCCGGGACGGGTCAACTATGGCTACACCTTC. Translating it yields CARSPGRVNYGYTF.

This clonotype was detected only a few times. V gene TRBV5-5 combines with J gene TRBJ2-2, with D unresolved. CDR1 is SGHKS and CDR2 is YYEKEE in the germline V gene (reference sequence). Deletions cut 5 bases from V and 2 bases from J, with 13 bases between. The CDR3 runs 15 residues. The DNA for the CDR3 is TGTGCCAGCAGGGCACCCGTTACAAACACCGGGGAGCTGTTTTTT. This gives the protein CASRAPVTNTGELFF.

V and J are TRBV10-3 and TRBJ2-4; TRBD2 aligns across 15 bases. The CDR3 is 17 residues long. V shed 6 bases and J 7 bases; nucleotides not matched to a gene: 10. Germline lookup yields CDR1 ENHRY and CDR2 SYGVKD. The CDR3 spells CAISPGLAGGPDNIQYF. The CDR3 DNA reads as TGTGCCATCAGCCCGGGACTAGCGGGAGGTCCGGACAACATTCAGTACTTC.

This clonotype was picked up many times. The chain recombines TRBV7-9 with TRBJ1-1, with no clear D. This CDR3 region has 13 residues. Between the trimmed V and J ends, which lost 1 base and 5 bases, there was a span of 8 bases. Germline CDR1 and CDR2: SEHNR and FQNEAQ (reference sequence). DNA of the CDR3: TGTGCCAGCAGCTTAGAAAGGGATACTGAAGCTTTCTTT. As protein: CASSLERDTEAFF.

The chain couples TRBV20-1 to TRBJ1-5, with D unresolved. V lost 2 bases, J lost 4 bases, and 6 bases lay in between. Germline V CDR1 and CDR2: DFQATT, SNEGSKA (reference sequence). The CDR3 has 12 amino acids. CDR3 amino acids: CSARKINQPQHF. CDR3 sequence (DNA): TGCAGTGCTAGAAAAATAAATCAGCCCCAGCATTTT.

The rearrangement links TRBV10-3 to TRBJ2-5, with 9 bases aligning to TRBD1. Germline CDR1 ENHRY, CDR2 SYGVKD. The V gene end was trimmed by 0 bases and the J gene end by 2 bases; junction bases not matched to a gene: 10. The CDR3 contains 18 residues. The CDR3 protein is CAISESGGQGLLQETQYF. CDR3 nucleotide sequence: TGTGCCATCAGTGAGTCTGGGGGACAGGGCCTGTTACAAGAGACCCAGTACTTC.

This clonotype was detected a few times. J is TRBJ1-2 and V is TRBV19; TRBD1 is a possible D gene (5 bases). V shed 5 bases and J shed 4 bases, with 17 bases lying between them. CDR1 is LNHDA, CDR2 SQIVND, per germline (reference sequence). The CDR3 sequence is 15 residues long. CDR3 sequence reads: CASSPLGDLGYGYTF. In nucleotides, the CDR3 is TGTGCCAGTAGTCCACTTGGGGACCTTGGCTATGGCTACACCTTC. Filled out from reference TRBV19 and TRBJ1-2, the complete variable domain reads DGGITQSPKYLFRKEGQNVTLSCEQNLNHDAMYWYRQDPGQGLRLIYYSQIVNDFQKGDIAEGYSVSREKKESFPLTVTSAQKNPTAFYLCASSPLGDLGYGYTFGSGTRLTVV.

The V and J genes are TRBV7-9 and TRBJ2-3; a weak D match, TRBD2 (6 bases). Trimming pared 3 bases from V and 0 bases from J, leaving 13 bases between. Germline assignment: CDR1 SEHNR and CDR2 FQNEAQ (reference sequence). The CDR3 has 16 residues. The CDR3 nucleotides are TGTGCCAGCAGCTTTCGGTCTAGCGATAGCACAGATACGCAGTATTTT. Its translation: CASSFRSSDSTDTQYF.

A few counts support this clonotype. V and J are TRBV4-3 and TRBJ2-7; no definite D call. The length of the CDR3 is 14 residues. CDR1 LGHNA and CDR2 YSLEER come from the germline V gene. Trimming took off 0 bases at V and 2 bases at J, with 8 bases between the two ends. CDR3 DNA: TGCGCCAGCAGCCAAGAAAACAGTCCCTACGAGCAGTACTTC. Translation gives CASSQENSPYEQYF.

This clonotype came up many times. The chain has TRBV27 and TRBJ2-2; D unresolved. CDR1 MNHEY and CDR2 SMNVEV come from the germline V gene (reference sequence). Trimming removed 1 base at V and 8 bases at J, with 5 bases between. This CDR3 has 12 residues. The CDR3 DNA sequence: TGTGCCAGCAGTTTATTGATGGGGGAGCTGTTTTTT. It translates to CASSLLMGELFF.

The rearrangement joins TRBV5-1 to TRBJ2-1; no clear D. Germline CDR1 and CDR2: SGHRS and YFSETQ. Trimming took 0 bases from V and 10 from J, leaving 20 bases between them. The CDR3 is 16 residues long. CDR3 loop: CASSLAPAVLGGEQFF. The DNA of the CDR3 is TGCGCCAGCAGCTTGGCCCCGGCAGTGCTGGGTGGGGAGCAGTTCTTC.

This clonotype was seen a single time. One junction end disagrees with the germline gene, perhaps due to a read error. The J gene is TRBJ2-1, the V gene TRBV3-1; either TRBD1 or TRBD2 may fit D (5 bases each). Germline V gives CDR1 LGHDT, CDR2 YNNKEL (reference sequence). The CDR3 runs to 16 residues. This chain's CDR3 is CACSQARGAAYNEQFF. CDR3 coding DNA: TGTGCCTGCAGCCAAGCCAGAGGGGCTGCCTACAATGAGCAGTTCTTC.

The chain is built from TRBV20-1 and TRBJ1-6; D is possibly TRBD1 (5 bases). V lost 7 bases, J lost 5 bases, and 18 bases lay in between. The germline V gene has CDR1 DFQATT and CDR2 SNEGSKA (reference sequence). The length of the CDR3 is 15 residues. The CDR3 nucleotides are TGCAGTGTCAGCCGACAGATGAGGGATAATTCACCCCTCCACTTT. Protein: CSVSRQMRDNSPLHF.

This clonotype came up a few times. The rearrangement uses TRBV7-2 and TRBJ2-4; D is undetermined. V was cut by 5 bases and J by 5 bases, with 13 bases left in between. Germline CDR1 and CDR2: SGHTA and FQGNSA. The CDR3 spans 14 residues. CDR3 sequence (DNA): TGTGCCAGCAGCCGACCTGGGAACCAAAACATTCAGTACTTC. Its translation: CASSRPGNQNIQYF.

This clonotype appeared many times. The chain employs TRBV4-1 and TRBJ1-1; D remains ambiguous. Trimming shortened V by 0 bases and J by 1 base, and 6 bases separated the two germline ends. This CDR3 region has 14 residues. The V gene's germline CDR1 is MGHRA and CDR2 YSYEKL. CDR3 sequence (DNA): TGCGCCAGCAGCCAAGAACCTGGGAACACTGAAGCTTTCTTT. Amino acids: CASSQEPGNTEAFF.

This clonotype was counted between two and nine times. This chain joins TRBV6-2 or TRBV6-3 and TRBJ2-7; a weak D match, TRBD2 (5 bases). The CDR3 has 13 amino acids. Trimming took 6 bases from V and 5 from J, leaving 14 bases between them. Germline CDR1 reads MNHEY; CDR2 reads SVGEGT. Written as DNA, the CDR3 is TGTGCCAGCAGATCCCCCGGGCGGGACGAGCAGTACTTC. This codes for CASRSPGRDEQYF.

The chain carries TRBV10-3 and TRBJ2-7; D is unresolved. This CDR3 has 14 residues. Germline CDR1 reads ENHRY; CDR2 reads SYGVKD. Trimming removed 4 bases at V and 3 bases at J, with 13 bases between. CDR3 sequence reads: CAISVERVHYEQYF. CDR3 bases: TGTGCCATCAGTGTCGAAAGAGTCCACTACGAGCAGTACTTC.

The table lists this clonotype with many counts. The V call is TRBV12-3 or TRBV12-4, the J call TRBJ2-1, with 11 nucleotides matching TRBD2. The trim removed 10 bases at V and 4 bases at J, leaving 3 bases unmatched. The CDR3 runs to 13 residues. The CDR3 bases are TGTGCCACCAGGACTAGCGGGTACAATGAGCAGTTCTTC. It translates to CATRTSGYNEQFF.

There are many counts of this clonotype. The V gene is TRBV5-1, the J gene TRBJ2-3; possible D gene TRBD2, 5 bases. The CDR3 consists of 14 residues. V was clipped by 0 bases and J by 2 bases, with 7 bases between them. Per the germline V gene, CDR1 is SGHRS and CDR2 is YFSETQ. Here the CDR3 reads CASSLAGITDTQYF. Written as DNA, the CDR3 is TGCGCCAGCAGCTTGGCGGGGATCACAGATACGCAGTATTTT.

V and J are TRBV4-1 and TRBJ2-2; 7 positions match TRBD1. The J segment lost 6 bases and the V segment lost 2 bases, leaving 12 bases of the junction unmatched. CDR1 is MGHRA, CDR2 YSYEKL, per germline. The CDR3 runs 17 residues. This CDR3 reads CASSQNRDSTWAGELFF. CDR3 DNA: TGCGCCAGCAGCCAAAACCGGGACAGCACCTGGGCCGGGGAGCTGTTTTTT.

CDR3 in amino acids: CATSRGVGASYNEQFF. The CDR3 DNA reads as TGTGCCACCAGCAGAGGGGTGGGGGCCTCCTACAATGAGCAGTTCTTC. The J gene is TRBJ2-1, the V gene TRBV15, with D tentatively TRBD1 (6 bases). This CDR3 is built from 16 residues. Between the trimmed V and J ends, which lost 1 base and 0 bases, there was a span of 10 bases. Germline V gene lookup returns CDR1 LNHNV and CDR2 YYDKDF (reference sequence).

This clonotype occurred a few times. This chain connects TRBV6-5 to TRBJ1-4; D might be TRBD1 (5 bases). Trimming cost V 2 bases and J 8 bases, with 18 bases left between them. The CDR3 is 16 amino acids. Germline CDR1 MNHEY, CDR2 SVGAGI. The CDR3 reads CASSYRPGTRREKLFF. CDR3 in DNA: TGTGCCAGCAGTTACAGGCCAGGGACCCGCAGGGAAAAACTGTTTTTT.

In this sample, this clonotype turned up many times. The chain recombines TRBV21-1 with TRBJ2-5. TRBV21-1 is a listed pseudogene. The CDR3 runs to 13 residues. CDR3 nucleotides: TGTGCCAGCAGCAAAGTAGTACAAGAGACCCAGTACTTC. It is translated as CASSKVVQETQYF.

The CDR3 loop reads CAISLKVAGKSSYNEQFF. CDR3 nucleotides: TGTGCCATCAGCCTGAAGGTGGCAGGAAAGAGCTCCTACAATGAGCAGTTCTTC. The gene calls are TRBV10-3 and TRBJ2-1; D gene unclear. CDR1 ENHRY and CDR2 SYGVKD come from the germline V gene. V was shortened by 6 bases and J by 0 bases, with 21 bases between the two germline ends. The CDR3 is 18 residues long.

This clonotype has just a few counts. CDR3 coding DNA: TGTGCCAGCAGCTGGGACAGGAACTATGGCTACACCTTC. Translation: CASSWDRNYGYTF. The chain recombines TRBV7-2 with TRBJ1-2; 8 nucleotides align to TRBD1. The V gene's germline CDR1 is SGHTA and CDR2 FQGNSA. The CDR3 has 13 residues. The junction had 0 bases not matched to a gene; V was cut back by 4 bases and J by 2 bases.